Listed below are T cell receptor beta chains from one sample, sequenced in a study of blood T cell repertoires in COVID-19. Measured with immunoSEQ multiplex PCR; TCRdb has only the in-frame clones, and not every one. The data contain more than 150,000 clones, roughly 87% of them singletons. Sequencing was done on a sample of PBMCs or T cells enriched from blood (not recorded which). Source of these receptors: a woman between 50 and 59 years old who had recovered from COVID-19. The CDR3 runs from the conserved cysteine through the conserved F or W. A D gene is named only where the DNA matches it firmly. For some rows the clone size is stated as once, few or many, or as a class when expanded; others skip it.

D gene	clone size	V gene	J gene	CDR3 DNA	CDR3 protein
TRBD1	NA	TRBV2	TRBJ1-2	TGTGCCAGCCTCAGGGGGCTAGGGATCTATGGCTACACCTTC	CASLRGLGIYGYTF
NA	NA	TRBV9	TRBJ1-5	TGTGCCAGCAGCGTAGACAGCCTGATAAATCAGCCCCAGCATTTT	CASSVDSLINQPQHF
TRBD1	NA	TRBV5-1	TRBJ2-1	TGCGCCAGCAGCCCGGGACAGGGGCCCTACAATGAGCAGTTCTTC	CASSPGQGPYNEQFF
NA	NA	TRBV18	TRBJ2-4	TGTGCCAGCTCACGTATGGGGGCGGGAGACATTCAGTACTTC	CASSRMGAGDIQYF
NA	NA	TRBV11-2	TRBJ2-7	TGTGCCAGCCAGGGTCACCCCTACGAGCAGTACTTC	CASQGHPYEQYF
TRBD1	few	TRBV27	TRBJ1-2	TGTGCCAGCAGTGGGGGGACAGGGGCAATCCCCTATGGCTACACCTTC	CASSGGTGAIPYGYTF
NA	NA	TRBV5-4	TRBJ1-4	TGTGCCAGCAGCTTGTCGGGGGTGGAAGGAAAACTGTTTTTT	CASSLSGVEGKLFF
NA	NA	TRBV6-5	TRBJ2-1	TGTGCCAGCAGTTTGGACGGGGGCTCCTACAATGAGCAGTTCTTC	CASSLDGGSYNEQFF
NA	once	TRBV11-2	TRBJ2-7	TGTGCCAGCAGCTCCGACAGTTACTCCTACGAGCAGTACTTC	CASSSDSYSYEQYF
TRBD2	NA	TRBV11-2	TRBJ2-5	TGTGCCAGCAGCTTAGTGGCTAGCGGCGAGACCCAGTACTTC	CASSLVASGETQYF
TRBD1	few	TRBV18	TRBJ1-2	TGTGCCAGCTCACCAAGAATGGTCGGACAGGGGGCGAACTATGGCTACACCTTC	CASSPRMVGQGANYGYTF
TRBD1	NA	TRBV19	TRBJ2-1	TGTGCCAGTAGTATAGAGGGCAGGGGGAGTGAGCAGTTCTTC	CASSIEGRGSEQFF
TRBD1	NA	TRBV5-8	TRBJ1-3	TGTGCCAGCAGGCCCTTTAACCAGGGGGCGTCTGGAAACACCATATATTTT	CASRPFNQGASGNTIYF
NA	NA	TRBV27	TRBJ1-2	TGTGCCAGCAGCCCTCGCAGGGGCGGCTATGGCTACACCTTC	CASSPRRGGYGYTF
NA	NA	TRBV18	TRBJ1-1	TGTGCCAGCTCACCGGGGGGGCCGAACACTGAAGCTTTCTTT	CASSPGGPNTEAFF
NA	medium-sized	TRBV4-3	TRBJ2-7	TGCGCCAGCAGCCAAGGTTGGGCCGAATCCTACGAGCAGTACTTC	CASSQGWAESYEQYF
TRBD1	NA	TRBV29-1	TRBJ2-1	TGCAGCGTCGGGACAGCCAGCTCCTACAATGAGCAGTTCTTC	CSVGTASSYNEQFF
NA	NA	TRBV5-1	TRBJ2-3	TGCGCCAGCAGCTTGCGATCAGCTAGCCTATCTGATACGCAGTATTTT	CASSLRSASLSDTQYF
NA	NA	TRBV9	TRBJ2-1	TGTGCCAGCAGCGCTAACTCAGAGCAGTTCTTC	CASSANSEQFF
NA	NA	TRBV6-1	TRBJ2-1	TGTGCCAGCAGTGAGGGGAGTGCATCCTACAATGAGCAGTTCTTC	CASSEGSASYNEQFF
TRBD1	many	TRBV4-1	TRBJ1-1	TGCGCCAGCAGCCCGGGACAGCTGAACACTGAAGCTTTCTTT	CASSPGQLNTEAFF
NA	few	TRBV5-1	TRBJ2-6	TGCGCCAGCAGCTTAAGCCAGGGGTCTGGGGCCAACGTCCTGACTTTC	CASSLSQGSGANVLTF
NA	NA	TRBV7-2	TRBJ1-2	TGTGCCAGCAGCTTAGAAACGGGGAACTCCTATGGCTACACCTTC	CASSLETGNSYGYTF
NA	once	TRBV5-5	TRBJ2-7	TGTGCCAGCAGCTTAGCTACCCTTTCCCTCTACGAGCAGTACTTC	CASSLATLSLYEQYF
NA	NA	TRBV11-2	TRBJ1-2	TGTGCCAGCAGCTTAGGGGGCAGGGGCTACACCTTC	CASSLGGRGYTF
NA	NA	TRBV14	TRBJ2-5	TGTGCCAGCAGCCAAGCGCAACTTTTTCAAGAGACCCAGTACTTC	CASSQAQLFQETQYF
NA	NA	TRBV14	TRBJ1-2	TGTGCCAGCAGCCCCGGACAGAGAGGCTACACCTTC	CASSPGQRGYTF
NA	NA	TRBV4-2	TRBJ2-7	TGTGCCAGCAGCCAGGAGCAGGGTCCTGTTTCCTACGAGCAGTACTTC	CASSQEQGPVSYEQYF
NA	NA	TRBV30	TRBJ2-5	TGTGCCTGGAGTAGCAGGGGCGGGGAGACCCAGTACTTC	CAWSSRGGETQYF
NA	NA	TRBV28	TRBJ1-2	TGTGCCAGCAGCACGGGGGGCTATGGCTACACCTTC	CASSTGGYGYTF
NA	NA	TRBV6-4	TRBJ2-7	TGTGCCAGCAGCCCGAGCAGTGAGGCCTACGAGCAGTACTTC	CASSPSSEAYEQYF
TRBD1	NA	TRBV19	TRBJ2-4	TGTGCCAGTAGTTCCGGGACAGCTCTTTTAGCCAAAAACATTCAGTACTTC	CASSSGTALLAKNIQYF
NA	NA	TRBV12-2	TRBJ2-2	TGTGCAAGTCGCTTTGGCCCAAGAGGCGGGGAGCTGTTTTTT	CASRFGPRGGELFF
TRBD1	NA	TRBV5-5	TRBJ1-6	TGTGCCAGCAGCTTGGGACAGGGGATAAGCTCCTATAATTCACCCCTCCACTTT	CASSLGQGISSYNSPLHF
NA	once	TRBV29-1	TRBJ2-2	TGCAGCGTCTTCAGGGACACCGGGGAGCTGTTTTTT	CSVFRDTGELFF
TRBD1	NA	TRBV9	TRBJ1-2	TGTGCCAGCAGCGGACCGGGACAGGGGCCCTCTAACTATGGCTACACCTTC	CASSGPGQGPSNYGYTF
TRBD2	few	TRBV7-8	TRBJ2-7	TGTGCCAGCGGGAGCGGGGGCTACGAGCAGTACTTC	CASGSGGYEQYF
TRBD1	once	TRBV10-1	TRBJ1-2	TGCGCCAGCAGTGAGTCCGACAGGGGGGAAAACCAATCGTTAGCTAACTATGGCTACACCTTC	CASSESDRGENQSLANYGYTF
TRBD1	NA	TRBV14	TRBJ1-1	TGTGCCAGCAGTCTCGATCCCCTTGGGACAGGGATGAACACTGAAGCTTTCTTT	CASSLDPLGTGMNTEAFF
NA	NA	TRBV19	TRBJ2-3	TGTGCCAGTAGTATAGTAACCGGTAGCACAGATACGCAGTATTTT	CASSIVTGSTDTQYF
NA	NA	TRBV5-4	TRBJ2-3	TGTGCCAGCAGCTTGGTGGCGGGAAGTAGCACAGATACGCAGTATTTT	CASSLVAGSSTDTQYF